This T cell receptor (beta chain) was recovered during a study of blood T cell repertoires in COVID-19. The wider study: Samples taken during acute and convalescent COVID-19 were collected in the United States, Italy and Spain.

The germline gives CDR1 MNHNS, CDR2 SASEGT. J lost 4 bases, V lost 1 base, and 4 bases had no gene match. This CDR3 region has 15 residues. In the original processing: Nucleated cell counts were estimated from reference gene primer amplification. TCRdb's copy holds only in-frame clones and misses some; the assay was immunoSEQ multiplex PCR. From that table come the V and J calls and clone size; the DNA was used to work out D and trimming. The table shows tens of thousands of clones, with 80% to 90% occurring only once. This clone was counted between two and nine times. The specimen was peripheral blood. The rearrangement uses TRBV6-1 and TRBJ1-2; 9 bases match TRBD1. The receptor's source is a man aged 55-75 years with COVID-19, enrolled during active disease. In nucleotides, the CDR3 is TGTGCCAGCAGTGAAGTGGGACAGGGTAGCTATGGCTACACCTTC. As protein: CASSEVGQGSYGYTF.